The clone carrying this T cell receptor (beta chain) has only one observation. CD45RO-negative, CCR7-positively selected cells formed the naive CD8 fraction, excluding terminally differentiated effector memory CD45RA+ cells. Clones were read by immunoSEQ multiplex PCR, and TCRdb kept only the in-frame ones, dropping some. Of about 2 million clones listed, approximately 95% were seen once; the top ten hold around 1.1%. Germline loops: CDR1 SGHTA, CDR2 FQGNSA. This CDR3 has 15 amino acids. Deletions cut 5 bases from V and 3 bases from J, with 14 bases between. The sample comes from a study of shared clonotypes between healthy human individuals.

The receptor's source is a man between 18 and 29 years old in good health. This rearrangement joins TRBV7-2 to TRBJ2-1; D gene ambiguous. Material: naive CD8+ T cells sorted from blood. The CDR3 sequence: CASSPGDGHYNEQFF. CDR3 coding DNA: TGTGCCAGCAGCCCTGGAGACGGGCACTACAATGAGCAGTTCTTC.